What follows are 4 T cell receptor beta chains derived from one specimen sequenced in a study of T cell responses to AZD1222 COVID-19 vaccine. Profiling relied on immunoSEQ multiplex PCR, and the TCRdb table lists in-frame clones only, not all of them. The sample has 130,000 or so clones, 80% to 95% seen once. Specimen: peripheral blood, collected 28 days after the second AZD1222 dose. The receptors were gathered from an adult who received the AZD1222 COVID-19 vaccine.

In DNA, the CDR3 is TGTGCCATCAGTGGCCGGTGGGGACGGCTCTCCTACGAGCAGTACTTC. Translated, it gives CAISGRWGRLSYEQYF. V usage is TRBV10-3 and J usage is TRBJ2-7, with D perhaps matching TRBD1 or TRBD2 (5 bases each). Germline V gene lookup returns CDR1 ENHRY and CDR2 SYGVKD. This CDR3 is 16 amino acids long. V gave up 4 bases and J gave up 0 bases, with 16 bases separating them.

The CDR3 DNA reads as TGCAGCGTTGAAACGCTAGCGGTCGACACAGATACGCAGTATTTT. This codes for CSVETLAVDTDTQYF. The chain couples TRBV29-1 to TRBJ2-3, with 7 positions matching TRBD2. V lost 2 bases, J lost 2 bases, and 7 bases stayed unmatched. There are 15 residues in the CDR3. Germline CDR1 is SQVTM and CDR2 is ANQGSEA.

The chain has TRBV29-1 and TRBJ1-4; TRBD1 matches at 7 bases. The trim removed 7 bases at V and 0 bases at J, leaving 8 bases unmatched. Germline loops: CDR1 SQVTM, CDR2 ANQGSEA. The CDR3 sequence is 15 residues long. The CDR3 DNA sequence: TGCAGCGCAAAGGGACAGCCAGCAACTAATGAAAAACTGTTTTTT. Its translation is CSAKGQPATNEKLFF.

This clone was counted once. This chain joins TRBV5-1 and TRBJ1-6, with D hard to call. Trimming shortened V by 4 bases and J by 10 bases, and 18 bases separated the two germline ends. Per the germline V gene, CDR1 is SGHRS and CDR2 is YFSETQ. The CDR3 length is 15 residues. The DNA of the CDR3 is TGCGCCAGCAGCCCAATAACAAGGGTAGGATCACCCCTCCACTTT. Translating it yields CASSPITRVGSPLHF. Variable domain in full (rest from reference TRBV5-1 and TRBJ1-6): KAGVTQTPRYLIKTRGQQVTLSCSPISGHRSVSWYQQTPGQGLQFLFEYFSETQRNKGNFPGRFSGRQFSNSRSEMNVSTLELGDSALYLCASSPITRVGSPLHFGNGTRLTVT.